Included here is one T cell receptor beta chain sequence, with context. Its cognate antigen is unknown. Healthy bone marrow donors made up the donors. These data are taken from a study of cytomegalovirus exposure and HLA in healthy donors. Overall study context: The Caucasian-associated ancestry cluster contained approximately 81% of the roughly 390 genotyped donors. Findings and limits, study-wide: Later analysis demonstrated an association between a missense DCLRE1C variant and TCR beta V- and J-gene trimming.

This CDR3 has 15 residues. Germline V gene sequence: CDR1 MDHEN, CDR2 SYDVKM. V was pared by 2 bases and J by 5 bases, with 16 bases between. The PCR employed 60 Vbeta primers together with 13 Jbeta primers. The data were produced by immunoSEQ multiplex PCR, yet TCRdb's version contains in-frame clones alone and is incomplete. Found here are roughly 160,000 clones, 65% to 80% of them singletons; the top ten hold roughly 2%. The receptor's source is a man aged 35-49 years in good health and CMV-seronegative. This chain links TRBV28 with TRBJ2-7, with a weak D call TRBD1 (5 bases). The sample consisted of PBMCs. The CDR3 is CASSLAHYRPDEQYF. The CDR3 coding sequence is TGTGCCAGCAGTTTAGCCCATTACAGGCCCGACGAGCAGTACTTC.